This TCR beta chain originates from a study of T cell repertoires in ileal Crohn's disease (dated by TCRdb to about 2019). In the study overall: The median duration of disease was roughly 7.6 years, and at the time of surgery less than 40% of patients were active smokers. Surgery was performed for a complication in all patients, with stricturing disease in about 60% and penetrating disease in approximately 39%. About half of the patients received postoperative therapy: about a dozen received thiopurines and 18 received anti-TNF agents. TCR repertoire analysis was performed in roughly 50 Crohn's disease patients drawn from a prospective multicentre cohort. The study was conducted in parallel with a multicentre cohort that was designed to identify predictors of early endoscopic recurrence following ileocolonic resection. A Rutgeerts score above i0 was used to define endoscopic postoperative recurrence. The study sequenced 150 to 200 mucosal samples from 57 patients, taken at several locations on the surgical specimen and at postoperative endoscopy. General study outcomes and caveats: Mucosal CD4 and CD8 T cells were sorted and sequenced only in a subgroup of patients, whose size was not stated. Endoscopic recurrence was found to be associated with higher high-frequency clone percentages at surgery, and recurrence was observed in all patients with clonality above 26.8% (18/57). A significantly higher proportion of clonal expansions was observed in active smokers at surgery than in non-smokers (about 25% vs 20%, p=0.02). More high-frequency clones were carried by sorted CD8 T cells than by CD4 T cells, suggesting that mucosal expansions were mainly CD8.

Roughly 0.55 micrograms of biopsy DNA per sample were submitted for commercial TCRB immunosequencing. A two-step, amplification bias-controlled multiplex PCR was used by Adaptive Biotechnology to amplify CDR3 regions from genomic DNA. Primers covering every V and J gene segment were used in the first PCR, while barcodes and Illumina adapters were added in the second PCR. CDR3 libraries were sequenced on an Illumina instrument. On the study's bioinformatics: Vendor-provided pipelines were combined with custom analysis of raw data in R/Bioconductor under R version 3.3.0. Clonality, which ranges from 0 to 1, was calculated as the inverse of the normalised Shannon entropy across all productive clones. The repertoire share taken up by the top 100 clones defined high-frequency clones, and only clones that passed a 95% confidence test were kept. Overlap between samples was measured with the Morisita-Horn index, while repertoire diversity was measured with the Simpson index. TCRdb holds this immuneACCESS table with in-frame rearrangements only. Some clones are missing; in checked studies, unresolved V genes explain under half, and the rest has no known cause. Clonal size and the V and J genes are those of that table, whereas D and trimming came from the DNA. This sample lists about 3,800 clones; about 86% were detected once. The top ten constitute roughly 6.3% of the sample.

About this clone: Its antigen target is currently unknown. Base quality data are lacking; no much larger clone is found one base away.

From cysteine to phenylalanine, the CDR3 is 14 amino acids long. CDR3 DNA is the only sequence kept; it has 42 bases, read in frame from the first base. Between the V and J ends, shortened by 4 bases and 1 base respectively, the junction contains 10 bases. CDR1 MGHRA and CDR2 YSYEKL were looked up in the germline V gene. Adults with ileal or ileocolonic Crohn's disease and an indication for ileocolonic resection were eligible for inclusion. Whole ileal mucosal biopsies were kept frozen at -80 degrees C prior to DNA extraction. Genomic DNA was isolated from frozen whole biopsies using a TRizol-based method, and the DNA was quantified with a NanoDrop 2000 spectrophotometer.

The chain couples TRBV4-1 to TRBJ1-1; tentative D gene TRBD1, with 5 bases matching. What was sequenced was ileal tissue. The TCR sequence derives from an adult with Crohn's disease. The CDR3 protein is CASSLWGGNTEAFF. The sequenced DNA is TGCGCCAGCAGCCTATGGGGGGGGAACACTGAAGCTTTCTTT.